These T cell receptor beta chains were read from a single sample in a study of immune characteristics of hereditary and idiopathic chronic pancreatitis. Clones were read by immunoSEQ multiplex PCR, and TCRdb kept only the in-frame ones, dropping some. The top ten clones hold 14% of a sample with 11,000 to 15,000 clones, less than 85% of them seen once. The source material was pancreas tissue with hereditary chronic pancreatitis. These receptors were taken from a human donor with chronic pancreatitis. Each CDR3 is given with its conserved first and last residue. The D gene is left open where the match is weak. The size of a clone is reported for some rows only, either as once, few or many, or as a class for expanded clones.

clone size	V gene	J gene	CDR3 length	D gene	CDR3 protein	CDR3 DNA
.	TRBV27	TRBJ2-3	16	.	CASSVRWERATDTQYF	TGTGCCAGCAGCGTACGTTGGGAGCGGGCTACAGATACGCAGTATTTT
.	TRBV5-1	TRBJ2-7	12	.	CASSTDAYEQYF	TGCGCCAGCAGCACCGACGCCTACGAGCAGTACTTC
once	TRBV5-4	TRBJ1-5	12	.	CASSLGDQPQHF	TGTGCCAGCAGCTTAGGGGATCAGCCCCAGCATTTT
.	TRBV2	TRBJ1-2	14	TRBD1	CASSEATGVRGYTF	TGTGCCAGCAGTGAAGCAACAGGGGTGCGCGGCTACACCTTC
.	TRBV4-1	TRBJ2-7	16	TRBD2	CASSLQGLAGGYEQYF	TGCGCCAGCAGCCTCCAGGGACTAGCGGGAGGTTACGAGCAGTACTTC
.	TRBV5-1	TRBJ2-3	14	TRBD2	CASSPGLATDTQYF	TGCGCCAGCAGCCCGGGACTAGCCACAGATACGCAGTATTTT
.	TRBV5-4	TRBJ1-6	16	.	CASSQLGNRPNSPLHF	TGTGCCAGCAGCCAGCTTGGTAACAGGCCAAATTCACCCCTCCACTTT
.	TRBV27	TRBJ2-7	13	.	CASSTMGTHEQYF	TGTGCCAGCAGTACAATGGGGACCCACGAGCAGTACTTC
few	TRBV30	TRBJ2-1	11	.	CAWNSYNEQFF	TGTGCCTGGAACAGCTACAATGAGCAGTTCTTC
.	TRBV5-1	TRBJ2-2	14	.	CASSLLANTGELFF	TGCGCCAGCAGCTTACTAGCGAACACCGGGGAGCTGTTTTTT
.	TRBV5-1	TRBJ2-5	14	.	CASSQDPGVETQYF	TGCGCCAGCAGCCAGGACCCGGGAGTGGAGACCCAGTACTTC
few	TRBV5-1	TRBJ1-1	12	TRBD1	CASSTTGVEAFF	TGCGCCAGCAGCACGACAGGGGTTGAAGCTTTCTTT
.	TRBV7-2	TRBJ2-1	16	TRBD2	CASSLSRLAGYNEQFF	TGTGCCAGCAGCTTATCACGACTAGCGGGATACAATGAGCAGTTCTTC
.	TRBV9	TRBJ2-3	16	TRBD2	CASSVASGSTTDTQYF	TGTGCCAGCAGCGTAGCTAGCGGGAGTACCACAGATACGCAGTATTTT
.	TRBV5-1	TRBJ2-1	17	.	CASTRQPPGSSYNEQFF	TGCGCCAGCACTCGGCAGCCCCCCGGGAGCTCCTACAATGAGCAGTTCTTC
once	TRBV5-1	TRBJ2-7	15	.	CASSPDSASSYEQYF	TGCGCCAGCAGCCCTGACAGCGCCAGCTCCTACGAGCAGTACTTC
.	TRBV6-5	TRBJ2-5	15	.	CASMAGVSWGETQYF	TGTGCCAGCATGGCAGGGGTTAGTTGGGGAGAGACCCAGTACTTC
.	TRBV6-5	TRBJ2-2	14	.	CASSRKRNTGELFF	TGTGCCAGCAGCCGGAAGAGGAACACCGGGGAGCTGTTTTTT
.	TRBV3-1/TRBV3-2	TRBJ1-5	16	.	CASSQGTDYSNQPQHF	TGTGCCAGCAGCCAAGGAACAGATTATAGCAATCAGCCCCAGCATTTT
.	TRBV18	TRBJ2-7	17	TRBD2	CASSPPGLAGGTYEQYF	TGTGCCAGCTCACCACCGGGACTAGCGGGAGGAACCTACGAGCAGTACTTC
.	TRBV7-3	TRBJ2-7	13	.	CASSLTPVYEQYF	TGTGCCAGCAGCTTGACACCCGTCTACGAGCAGTACTTC
few	TRBV12-2	TRBJ2-7	14	.	CASRLQGGSGEQYF	TGTGCAAGTCGCTTACAGGGTGGGTCGGGCGAGCAGTACTTC
.	TRBV12-3/TRBV12-4	TRBJ1-5	12	.	CASSFDNQPQHF	TGTGCCAGCAGTTTTGACAATCAGCCCCAGCATTTT
.	TRBV3-1/TRBV3-2	TRBJ2-3	14	.	CASSQDIWTDTQYF	TGTGCCAGCAGCCAAGATATATGGACAGATACGCAGTATTTT
.	TRBV5-1	TRBJ2-3	17	TRBD2	CASSPLSGTSGTDTQYF	TGCGCCAGCAGCCCCCTATCCGGGACTAGCGGTACAGATACGCAGTATTTT
.	TRBV3-1/TRBV3-2	TRBJ2-1	15	.	CASSQGLDSYNEQFF	TGTGCCAGCAGCCAAGGATTGGACTCCTACAATGAGCAGTTCTTC
.	TRBV24-1	TRBJ1-3	21	.	CATSDPRLAGSHLSSGNTIYF	TGTGCCACCAGTGACCCGCGTCTTGCAGGTTCCCACTTGAGCTCTGGAAACACCATATATTTT